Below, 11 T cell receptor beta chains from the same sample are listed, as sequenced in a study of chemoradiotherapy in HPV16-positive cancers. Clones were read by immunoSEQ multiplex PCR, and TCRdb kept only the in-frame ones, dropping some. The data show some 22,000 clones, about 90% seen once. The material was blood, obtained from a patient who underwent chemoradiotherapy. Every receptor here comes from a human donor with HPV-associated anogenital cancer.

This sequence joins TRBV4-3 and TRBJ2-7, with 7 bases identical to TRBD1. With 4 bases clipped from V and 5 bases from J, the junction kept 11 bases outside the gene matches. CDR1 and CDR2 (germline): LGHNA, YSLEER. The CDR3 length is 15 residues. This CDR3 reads CASSRNSGTVHEQYF. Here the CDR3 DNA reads TGCGCCAGCAGCCGAAACTCCGGGACAGTCCACGAGCAGTACTTC.

The CDR3 region is CAWSGGSGAQFF. CDR3 DNA: TGTGCCTGGAGTGGGGGTAGCGGGGCCCAGTTCTTC. The gene calls are TRBV30 and TRBJ2-1, with TRBD2 matching 8 bases. CDR3 size: 12 residues. V shed 1 base and J 13 bases; nucleotides not matched to a gene: 6. Germline V CDR1 and CDR2: GTSNPN, SVGIG (reference sequence).

The CDR3 here is CASSLIGSMNTEAFF. The CDR3 coding sequence is TGTGCCAGCAGCTTAATAGGCAGCATGAACACTGAAGCTTTCTTT. V and J are TRBV7-9 and TRBJ1-1; no definite D call. V was pared by 2 bases and J by 0 bases, with 10 bases between. Germline V gene data show CDR1 as SEHNR and CDR2 as FQNEAQ (reference sequence). The CDR3 consists of 15 residues.

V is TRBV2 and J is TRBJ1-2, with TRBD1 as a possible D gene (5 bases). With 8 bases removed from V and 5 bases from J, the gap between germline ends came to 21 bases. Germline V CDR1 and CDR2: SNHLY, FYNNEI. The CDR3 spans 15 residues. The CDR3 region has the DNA TGTGCCAGCCGCACAGGAGGGGCCAACTTGTATGGCTACACCTTC. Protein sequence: CASRTGGANLYGYTF.

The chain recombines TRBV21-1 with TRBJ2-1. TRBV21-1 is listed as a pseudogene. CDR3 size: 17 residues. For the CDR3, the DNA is TGTGCCAGCAGCAAAGAATTGATATGTACCGGCCAAAATGAGCAGTTCTTC. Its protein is CASSKELICTGQNEQFF.

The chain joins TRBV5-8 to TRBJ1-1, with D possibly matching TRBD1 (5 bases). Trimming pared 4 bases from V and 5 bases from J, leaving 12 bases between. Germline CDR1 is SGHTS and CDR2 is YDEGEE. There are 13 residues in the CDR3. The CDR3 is CASSRREGTEAFF. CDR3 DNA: TGTGCCAGCAGCCGACGGGAGGGGACTGAAGCTTTCTTT.

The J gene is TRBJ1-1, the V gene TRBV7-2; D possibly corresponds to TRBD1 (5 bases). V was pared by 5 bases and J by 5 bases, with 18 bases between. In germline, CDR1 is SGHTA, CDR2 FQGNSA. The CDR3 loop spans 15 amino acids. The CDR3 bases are TGTGCCAGCAGCCCCGCGGGGGGTCTCGCGACTGAAGCTTTCTTT. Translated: CASSPAGGLATEAFF.

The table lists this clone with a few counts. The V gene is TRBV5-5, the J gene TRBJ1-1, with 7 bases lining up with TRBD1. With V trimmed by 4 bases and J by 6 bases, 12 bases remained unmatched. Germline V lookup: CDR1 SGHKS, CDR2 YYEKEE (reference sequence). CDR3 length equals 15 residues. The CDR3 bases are TGTGCCAGCAGCCCCCGACAGGGCCTGGGAGCTGAAGCTTTCTTT. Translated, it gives CASSPRQGLGAEAFF. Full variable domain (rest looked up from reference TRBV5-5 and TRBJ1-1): DAGVTQSPTHLIKTRGQQVTLRCSPISGHKSVSWYQQVLGQGPQFIFQYYEKEERGRGNFPDRFSARQFPNYSSELNVNALLLGDSALYLCASSPRQGLGAEAFFGQGTRLTVV.

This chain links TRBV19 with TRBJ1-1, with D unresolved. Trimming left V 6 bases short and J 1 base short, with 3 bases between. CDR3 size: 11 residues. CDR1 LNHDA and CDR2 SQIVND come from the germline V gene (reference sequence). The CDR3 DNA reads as TGTGCCAGTAGGGGGAACACTGAAGCTTTCTTT. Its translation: CASRGNTEAFF.

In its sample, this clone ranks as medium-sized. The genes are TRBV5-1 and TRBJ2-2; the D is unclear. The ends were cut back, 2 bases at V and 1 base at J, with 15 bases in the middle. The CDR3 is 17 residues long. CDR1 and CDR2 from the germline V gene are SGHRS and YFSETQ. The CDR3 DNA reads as TGCGCCAGCAGCTTCAGTTCGGCCACCTTGAACACCGGGGAGCTGTTTTTT. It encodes CASSFSSATLNTGELFF.

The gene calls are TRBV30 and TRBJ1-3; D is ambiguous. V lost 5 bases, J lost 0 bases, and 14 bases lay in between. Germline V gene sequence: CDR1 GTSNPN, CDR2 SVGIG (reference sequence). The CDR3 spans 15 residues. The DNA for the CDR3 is TGTGCCTGGGCTCCAGGCCTTAGCTCTGGAAACACCATATATTTT. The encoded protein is CAWAPGLSSGNTIYF.